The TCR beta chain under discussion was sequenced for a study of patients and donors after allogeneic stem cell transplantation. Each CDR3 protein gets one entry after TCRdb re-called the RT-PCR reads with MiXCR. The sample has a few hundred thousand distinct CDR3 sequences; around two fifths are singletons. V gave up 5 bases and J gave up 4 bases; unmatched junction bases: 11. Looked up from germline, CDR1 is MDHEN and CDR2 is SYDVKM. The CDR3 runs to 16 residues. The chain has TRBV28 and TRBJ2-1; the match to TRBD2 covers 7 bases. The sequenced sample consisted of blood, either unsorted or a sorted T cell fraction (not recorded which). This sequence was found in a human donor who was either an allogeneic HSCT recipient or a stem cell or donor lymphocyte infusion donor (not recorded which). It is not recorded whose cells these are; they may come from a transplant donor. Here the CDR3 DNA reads TGTGCCAGCAGTCCCAAGCGGGGCCCCTTATACAATGAGCAGTTCTTC. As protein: CASSPKRGPLYNEQFF.